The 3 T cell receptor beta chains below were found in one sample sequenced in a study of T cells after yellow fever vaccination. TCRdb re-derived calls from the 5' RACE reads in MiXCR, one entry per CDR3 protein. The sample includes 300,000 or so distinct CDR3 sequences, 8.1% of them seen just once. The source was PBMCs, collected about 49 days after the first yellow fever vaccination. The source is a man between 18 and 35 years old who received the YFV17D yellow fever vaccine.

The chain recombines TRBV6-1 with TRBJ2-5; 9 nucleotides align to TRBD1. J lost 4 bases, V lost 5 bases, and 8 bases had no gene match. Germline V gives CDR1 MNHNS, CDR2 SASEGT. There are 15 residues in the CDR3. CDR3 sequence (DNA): TGTGCCAGCAGTCAACAGGGGGCGTTCAGAGAGACCCAGTACTTC. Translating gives CASSQQGAFRETQYF.

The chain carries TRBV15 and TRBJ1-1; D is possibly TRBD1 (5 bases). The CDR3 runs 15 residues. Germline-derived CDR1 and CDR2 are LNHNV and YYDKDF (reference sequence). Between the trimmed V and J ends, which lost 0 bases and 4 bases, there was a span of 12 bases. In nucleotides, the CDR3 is TGTGCCACCAGCAGAGATCCTGGGGCTGGCACTGAAGCTTTCTTT. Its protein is CATSRDPGAGTEAFF.

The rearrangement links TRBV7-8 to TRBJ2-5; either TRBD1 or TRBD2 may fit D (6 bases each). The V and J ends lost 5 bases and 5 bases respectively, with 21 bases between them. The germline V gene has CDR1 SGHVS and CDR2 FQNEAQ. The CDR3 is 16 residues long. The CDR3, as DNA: TGTGCCAGCAGCCACGACGCACAGGGACTCGGGGAGACCCAGTACTTC. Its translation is CASSHDAQGLGETQYF.